These 11 T cell receptor beta chains came from one sample sequenced in a study of T-cell memory formation after mild COVID-19. TCRdb independently ran MiXCR on the 5' RACE reads; one entry per CDR3 protein. The sample contains about 200,000 distinct CDR3 sequences, 9.5% of which appear only once. The sequenced sample consisted of PBMCs or a T cell subset sorted from them (not recorded which). These receptor sequences come from a young man who had mild COVID-19 (a few samples of this study predate the infection). Cell type and time point are not known.

This chain links TRBV9 with TRBJ1-4; D is perhaps TRBD1 (5 bases). Germline CDR1 SGDLS, CDR2 YYNGEE. V lost 2 bases and J 0 bases, leaving 8 bases between the germline ends. The CDR3 sequence is 15 residues long. The CDR3 protein is CASSVGPATNEKLFF. The CDR3 DNA reads TGTGCCAGCAGCGTGGGACCGGCAACTAATGAAAAACTGTTTTTT.

The chain joins TRBV7-2 to TRBJ2-3, with 9 bases identical to TRBD2. The CDR3 contains 16 residues. Germline V lookup: CDR1 SGHTA, CDR2 FQGNSA. Trimming at V came to 4 bases and at J to 3 bases, leaving 8 bases not matched to a gene. CDR3: CASSYTSGPPTDTQYF. The CDR3 coding sequence is TGTGCCAGCAGCTACACTAGCGGGCCTCCTACAGATACGCAGTATTTT.

In its sample, this clonotype was seen a few times. CDR3 residues: CASSEFAGTDGYTF. CDR3 sequence (DNA): TGTGCCAGCAGCGAATTTGCCGGGACAGATGGCTACACCTTC. V gene TRBV9 combines with J gene TRBJ1-2, with 7 bases matching TRBD1. The V gene's germline CDR1 is SGDLS and CDR2 YYNGEE. The CDR3 extends over 14 amino acids. Trimming at V came to 3 bases and at J to 6 bases, leaving 8 bases not matched to a gene.

This clonotype turned up a few times. This chain uses TRBV18 with TRBJ1-5; 7 bases agree with TRBD1. CDR3 length: 15 amino acids. Germline V lookup: CDR1 KGHSH, CDR2 LQKENI. Trimming cost V 3 bases and J 11 bases; bases outside gene matches: 13. The chain's CDR3 is CASSPSDREGMTQHF. In DNA form, the CDR3 reads TGTGCCAGCTCACCGTCCGACAGGGAGGGGATGACCCAGCATTTT.

V and J are TRBV9 and TRBJ1-2; no clear D. This CDR3 comprises 12 residues. V shed 0 bases and J shed 14 bases, with 14 bases lying between them. CDR1 and CDR2 (germline): SGDLS, YYNGEE. The CDR3 loop is CASSVVGFDLTF. The CDR3 nucleotides read TGTGCCAGCAGCGTAGTAGGATTCGATCTAACCTTC. Complete variable domain (other parts from reference TRBV9 and TRBJ1-2): DSGVTQTPKHLITATGQRVTLRCSPRSGDLSVYWYQQSLDQGLQFLIQYYNGEERAKGNILERFSAQQFPDLHSELNLSSLELGDSALYFCASSVVGFDLTFGSGTRLTVV.

The chain recombines TRBV5-1 with TRBJ2-2; the match to TRBD1 covers 9 bases. From germline, CDR1 is SGHRS and CDR2 YFSETQ. J lost 6 bases, V lost 4 bases, and 7 bases had no gene match. This CDR3 has 15 residues. CDR3 amino acids: CASSGSRDRAGELFF. For the CDR3, the DNA is TGCGCCAGCAGCGGCTCACGGGACAGGGCCGGGGAGCTGTTTTTT.

The CDR3 loop is CASRSGGTNTEAFF. DNA of the CDR3: TGTGCCAGCAGGTCCGGGGGTACAAACACTGAAGCTTTCTTT. This chain links TRBV27 with TRBJ1-1; maybe TRBD1 (5 bases). Trimming stripped 6 bases from V and 2 bases from J, with 13 bases between. The CDR3 is made up of 14 amino acids. The germline CDR1 and CDR2 sequences are MNHEY and SMNVEV (reference sequence).

This clonotype came up many times. The genes are TRBV12-3 or TRBV12-4 and TRBJ1-5; D ambiguous. The CDR3 has 13 residues. Trimming removed 5 bases at V and 4 bases at J, with 9 bases between. CDR3 region: CASSHNGNQPQHF. The CDR3 DNA is TGTGCCAGCAGTCACAATGGTAATCAGCCCCAGCATTTT.

This clonotype was found a few times. DNA of the CDR3: TGTGCCAGCAGCGTAGCTAAAGACTCCCATACGCAGTATTTT. Translated: CASSVAKDSHTQYF. This rearrangement joins TRBV9 to TRBJ2-3; the D is unclear. Germline-derived CDR1 and CDR2 are SGDLS and YYNGEE. This CDR3 contains 14 residues. Trimming cost V 0 bases and J 7 bases, with 12 bases left between them.

There are a few counts of this clonotype. The chain recombines TRBV28 with TRBJ1-5; D is unclear. The ends were cut back, 5 bases at V and 6 bases at J, with 8 bases in the middle. The CDR3 has 12 residues. Germline CDR1 MDHEN, CDR2 SYDVKM. CDR3 protein: CASSPGGQPQHF. The CDR3 nucleotides read TGTGCCAGCAGTCCAGGCGGTCAGCCCCAGCATTTT.

The chain's CDR3 is CSASPADTQYF. CDR3 bases: TGCAGTGCTAGTCCAGCAGATACGCAGTATTTT. The chain links TRBV20-1 to TRBJ2-3, with D unresolved. The CDR3 runs 11 residues. Germline assignment: CDR1 DFQATT and CDR2 SNEGSKA (reference sequence). V was trimmed by 3 bases and J by 4 bases, leaving 5 bases between them.